A selection of T cell receptor beta chains follows, all from one sample in a study of breast tumors, draining lymph nodes, adjacent tissues. TCRdb re-called the multiplex PCR reads through MiXCR, storing one row per CDR3 protein. This table holds about 230,000 distinct CDR3 sequences, roughly 30% found once. Sequencing was performed on axillary lymph node tissue. Every receptor here comes from a female donor with breast cancer. Some clones in this sample may be carry-over from other donors' samples. The CDR3 runs from the conserved cysteine through the conserved F or W. The D gene is left open where the match is weak. Rows may omit the clone size; those that give it use once, few, many or a size class.

v_gene	j_gene	d_gene	abundance	CDR3nt	CDR3aa
TRBV28	TRBJ1-4	NA	NA	TGTGCCAGCAATGAACCTAGTGGGTCCCGCGAAAAACTGTTTTTT	CASNEPSGSREKLFF
TRBV4-3	TRBJ1-1	NA	few	TGCGCCAGCAGCCAAGTTAACAGGGAATCTGAAGCTTTCTTT	CASSQVNRESEAFF
TRBV7-7	TRBJ2-5	NA	NA	TGTGCTAGCAGCCCAAGGGCTGGTTTGCAAGAGACCCAGTACTTC	CASSPRAGLQETQYF
TRBV24-1	TRBJ1-5	NA	many	TGTGCCACCAGTGTGGCGACAGTCAATCAGCCCCAGCATTTT	CATSVATVNQPQHF
TRBV6-1	TRBJ2-1	NA	many	TGTGCCAGCAGTCCAACTCCGAGCTCCTACAATGAGCAGTTCTTC	CASSPTPSSYNEQFF
TRBV5-6	TRBJ1-6	NA	many	TGTGCCAGCAGCTGGGGGACTCCCCCACGGGGAAATTCACCCCTCCACTTT	CASSWGTPPRGNSPLHF
TRBV24-1	TRBJ2-7	TRBD2	NA	TGTGCCTCCAGTGATTTGAGGTTTTGGTTAGCGGGAGGGGAACGAGCAGTATACTTC	CASSDLRFWLAGGERAVYF
TRBV29-1	TRBJ2-1	NA	many	TGCAGCGTCATACTAGTCGGACAGTTCTTC	CSVILVGQFF
TRBV9	TRBJ1-5	NA	many	TGTGCCAGCAGCGTAGGGTGGGATCAGCCCCAGCATTTT	CASSVGWDQPQHF
TRBV10-1	TRBJ2-7	TRBD2	few	TGCGCCAGCAGTCCGACTAGCGGATCCTACGAGCAGTACTTC	CASSPTSGSYEQYF
TRBV25-1	TRBJ2-7	NA	many	TGTGCCACCTATAACTACGAGCAGTACTTC	CATYNYEQYF
TRBV29-1	TRBJ2-3	TRBD2	many	TGCAGCGTCCCGACTAGCGGGAGCACAGATACGCAGTATTTT	CSVPTSGSTDTQYF
TRBV19	TRBJ1-5	NA	many	TGTGCCAGTAGTATGTGGGGTTATAGCAATCAGCCCCAGCATTTT	CASSMWGYSNQPQHF
TRBV7-9	TRBJ1-6	NA	many	TGTGCCAGCAGCACCTCGGGGCAGTTTAATTCACCCCTCCACTTT	CASSTSGQFNSPLHF
TRBV19	TRBJ1-2	NA	many	TGTGCCAGTAGTATAGATCGTTCAGGGTATGGCTACACCTTC	CASSIDRSGYGYTF
TRBV29-1	TRBJ2-3	NA	NA	TGCAGCGGAGGTTCAGATACGCAGTATTTT	CSGGSDTQYF
TRBV15	TRBJ1-5	NA	many	TGTGCCACCAGCAGAGATCAATCGAGGAGCAATCAGCCCCAGCATTTT	CATSRDQSRSNQPQHF
TRBV5-6	TRBJ2-7	NA	many	TGTGCCAGCAGCTTATCCTTCGATACCTACGAGCAGTACTTC	CASSLSFDTYEQYF
TRBV3-1	TRBJ2-7	TRBD2	NA	TGTGCCAGCAGCCTTAGCGGGAGCAACGAGCAGTACTTC	CASSLSGSNEQYF
TRBV20-1	TRBJ2-7	TRBD2	many	TGCAGTGCGAAGACTGGACTAGCATCCCACGAGCAGTACTTC	CSAKTGLASHEQYF
TRBV6-5	TRBJ1-2	NA	NA	TGTGCCAGCAGCAGGGGCAACTATGGCTACACCTTC	CASSRGNYGYTF
TRBV20-1	TRBJ2-1	TRBD2	many	TGCAGTGCCAAAACAAAACTAGCGAACACTTACAATGAGCAGTTCTTC	CSAKTKLANTYNEQFF
TRBV11-2	TRBJ1-6	NA	NA	TGTGCCAGCAGCGTCGGCAGGGCATTGAATTCACCCCTCCACTTT	CASSVGRALNSPLHF
TRBV5-1	TRBJ2-7	NA	many	TGCGCCAGCAGCTTGGTTGTAGGCTCCTACGAGCAGTACTTC	CASSLVVGSYEQYF
TRBV20-1	TRBJ1-3	NA	NA	TGCAGTGCCCCGGAGGGGACCGGAAACACCATATATTTT	CSAPEGTGNTIYF
TRBV7-3	TRBJ2-5	TRBD2	NA	TGTGCCATCAGCTTAATTGGACTAGCGGGAGGCCAAGAGACCCAGTACTTC	CAISLIGLAGGQETQYF
TRBV3-2	TRBJ2-3	NA	NA	TGTGCCAGCAGCCGGGACGGGACAGGGGTAGATACGCAGTATTTT	CASSRDGTGVDTQYF
TRBV11-2	TRBJ2-1	TRBD2	many	TGTGCCAGCAGGAGTCTAGTCGTGGGCGGGAGGCACAATGAGCAGTTCTTC	CASRSLVVGGRHNEQFF
TRBV6-5	TRBJ2-2	NA	many	TGTGCCAGCCGCTTTTCTCAGGCCGGGGAGCTGTTTTTT	CASRFSQAGELFF
TRBV5-1	TRBJ2-7	TRBD1	many	TGCGCCAGTACGACAGGGAGCTCCTACGAGCAGTACTTC	CASTTGSSYEQYF
TRBV15	TRBJ2-4	TRBD2	NA	TGTGCCACCAGCTTAGGGACTAGCGTTGGGACCAAAAACATTCAGTACTTC	CATSLGTSVGTKNIQYF
TRBV12-3/TRBV12-4	TRBJ1-4	NA	NA	TGTGCCAGCACCCCTCTGGCGGGAGCGGTAAATGAAAAACTGTTTTTT	CASTPLAGAVNEKLFF
TRBV6-5	TRBJ2-2	NA	many	TGTGCCAGCAGTACCAACTCCAAGGGCACCGGGGAGCTGTTTTTT	CASSTNSKGTGELFF
TRBV20-1	TRBJ2-3	TRBD2	many	TGCAGTGCTGGCCCGGGAGGCGGGGGAACAGATACGCAGTATTTT	CSAGPGGGGTDTQYF
TRBV7-9	TRBJ1-5	NA	NA	TGTGCCAGCAGCTTATTAGGTGGGTACCAGCCCCAGCATTTT	CASSLLGGYQPQHF
TRBV20-1	TRBJ2-2	NA	NA	TGCAGTGCTAGTGGGGCGCTGTTTTTT	CSASGALFF
TRBV19	TRBJ2-6	NA	many	TGTGCCAGTAGTATGGGGGCTAGGTCTGGGGCCAACGTCCTGACTTTC	CASSMGARSGANVLTF
TRBV5-1	TRBJ2-1	NA	many	TGCGCCAGCAGCTTGGATAGCCTCAACAATGAGCAGTTCTTC	CASSLDSLNNEQFF
TRBV18	TRBJ2-1	NA	NA	TGTGCCAGCTCACTAACTCTCTCCGGCTCCGGGTACAATGAGCAGTTCTTC	CASSLTLSGSGYNEQFF
TRBV2	TRBJ1-6	NA	many	TGTGCCAGCAGTGCGGGCTTTGGGTATAATTCACCCCTCCACTTT	CASSAGFGYNSPLHF
TRBV28	TRBJ2-5	NA	NA	TGTGCCAGCAGTTCCTCTAGAGGGGGGCAAGAGACCCAGTACTTC	CASSSSRGGQETQYF
TRBV15	TRBJ2-1	TRBD2	NA	TGTGCCACCAGCTTGGGACTAGCGGGGTACAATGAGCAGTTCTTC	CATSLGLAGYNEQFF
TRBV10-2	TRBJ1-4	TRBD1	NA	TGCGCCAGCAGGGGACAGGCCTTTAATGAAAAACTGTTTTTT	CASRGQAFNEKLFF
TRBV15	TRBJ1-3	TRBD1	many	TGTGCCACCAGCAGAGCCCTTACGGGACAGGGAAACACCATATATTTT	CATSRALTGQGNTIYF